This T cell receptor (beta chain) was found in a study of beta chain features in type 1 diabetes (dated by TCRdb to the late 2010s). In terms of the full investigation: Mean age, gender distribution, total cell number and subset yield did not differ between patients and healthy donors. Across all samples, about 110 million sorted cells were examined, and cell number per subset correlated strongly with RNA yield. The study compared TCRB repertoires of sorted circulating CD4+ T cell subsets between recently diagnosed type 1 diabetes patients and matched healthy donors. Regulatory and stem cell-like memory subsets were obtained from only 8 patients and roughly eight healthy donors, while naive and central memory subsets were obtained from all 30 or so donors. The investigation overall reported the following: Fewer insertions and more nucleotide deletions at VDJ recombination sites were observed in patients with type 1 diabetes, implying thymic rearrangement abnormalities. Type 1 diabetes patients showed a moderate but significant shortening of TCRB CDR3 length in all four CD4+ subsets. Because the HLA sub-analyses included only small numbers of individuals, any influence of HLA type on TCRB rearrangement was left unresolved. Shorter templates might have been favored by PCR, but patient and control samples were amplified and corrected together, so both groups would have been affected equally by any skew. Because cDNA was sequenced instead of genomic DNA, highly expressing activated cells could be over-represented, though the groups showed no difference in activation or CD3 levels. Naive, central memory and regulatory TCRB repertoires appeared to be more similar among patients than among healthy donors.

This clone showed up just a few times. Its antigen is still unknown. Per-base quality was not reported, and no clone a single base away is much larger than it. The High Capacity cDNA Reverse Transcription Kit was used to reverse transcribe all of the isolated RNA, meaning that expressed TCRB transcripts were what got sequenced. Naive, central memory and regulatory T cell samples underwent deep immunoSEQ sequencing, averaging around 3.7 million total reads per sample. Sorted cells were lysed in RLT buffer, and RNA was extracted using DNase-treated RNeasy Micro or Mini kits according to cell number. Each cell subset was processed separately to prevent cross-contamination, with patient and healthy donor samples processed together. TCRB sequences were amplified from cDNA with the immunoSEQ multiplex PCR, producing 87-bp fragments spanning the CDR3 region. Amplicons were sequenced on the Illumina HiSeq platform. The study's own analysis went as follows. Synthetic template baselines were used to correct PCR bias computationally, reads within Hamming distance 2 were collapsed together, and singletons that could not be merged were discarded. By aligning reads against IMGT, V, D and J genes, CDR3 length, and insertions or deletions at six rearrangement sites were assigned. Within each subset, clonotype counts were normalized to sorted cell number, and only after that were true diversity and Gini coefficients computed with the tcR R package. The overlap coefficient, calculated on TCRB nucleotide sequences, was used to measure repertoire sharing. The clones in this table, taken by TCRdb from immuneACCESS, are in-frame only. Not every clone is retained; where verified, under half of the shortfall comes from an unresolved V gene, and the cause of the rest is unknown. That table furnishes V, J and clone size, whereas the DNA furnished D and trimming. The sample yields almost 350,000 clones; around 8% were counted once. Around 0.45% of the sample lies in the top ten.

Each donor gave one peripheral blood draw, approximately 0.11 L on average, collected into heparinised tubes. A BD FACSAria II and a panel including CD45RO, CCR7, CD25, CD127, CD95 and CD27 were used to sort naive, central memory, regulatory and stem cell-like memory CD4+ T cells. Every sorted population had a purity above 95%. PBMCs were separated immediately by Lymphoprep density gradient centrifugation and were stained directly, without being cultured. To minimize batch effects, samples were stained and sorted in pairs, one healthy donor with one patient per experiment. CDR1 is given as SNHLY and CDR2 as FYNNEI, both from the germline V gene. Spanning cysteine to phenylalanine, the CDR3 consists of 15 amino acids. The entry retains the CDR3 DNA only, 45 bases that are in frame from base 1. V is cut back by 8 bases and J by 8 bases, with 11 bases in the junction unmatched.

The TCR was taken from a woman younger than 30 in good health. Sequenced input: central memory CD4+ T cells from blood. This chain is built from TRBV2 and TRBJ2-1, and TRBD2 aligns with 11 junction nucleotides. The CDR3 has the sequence CASGTPQLAGDEQFF. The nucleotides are TGTGCCAGCGGGACCCCACAACTAGCGGGAGATGAGCAGTTCTTC.